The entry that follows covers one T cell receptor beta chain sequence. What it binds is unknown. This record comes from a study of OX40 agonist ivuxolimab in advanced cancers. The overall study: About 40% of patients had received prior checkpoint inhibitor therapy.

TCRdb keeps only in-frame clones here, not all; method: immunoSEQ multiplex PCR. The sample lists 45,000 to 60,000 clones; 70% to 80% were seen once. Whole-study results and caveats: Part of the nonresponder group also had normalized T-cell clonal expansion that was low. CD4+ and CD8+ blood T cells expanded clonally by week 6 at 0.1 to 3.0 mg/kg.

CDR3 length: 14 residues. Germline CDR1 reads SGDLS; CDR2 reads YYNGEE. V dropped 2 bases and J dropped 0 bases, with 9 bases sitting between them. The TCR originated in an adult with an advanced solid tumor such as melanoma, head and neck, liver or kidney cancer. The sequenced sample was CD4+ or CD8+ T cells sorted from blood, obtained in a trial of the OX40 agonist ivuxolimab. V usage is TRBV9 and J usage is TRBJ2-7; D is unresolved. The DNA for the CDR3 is TGTGCCAGCAGCGTGGACGTAAGCTCCTACGAGCAGTACTTC. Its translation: CASSVDVSSYEQYF.